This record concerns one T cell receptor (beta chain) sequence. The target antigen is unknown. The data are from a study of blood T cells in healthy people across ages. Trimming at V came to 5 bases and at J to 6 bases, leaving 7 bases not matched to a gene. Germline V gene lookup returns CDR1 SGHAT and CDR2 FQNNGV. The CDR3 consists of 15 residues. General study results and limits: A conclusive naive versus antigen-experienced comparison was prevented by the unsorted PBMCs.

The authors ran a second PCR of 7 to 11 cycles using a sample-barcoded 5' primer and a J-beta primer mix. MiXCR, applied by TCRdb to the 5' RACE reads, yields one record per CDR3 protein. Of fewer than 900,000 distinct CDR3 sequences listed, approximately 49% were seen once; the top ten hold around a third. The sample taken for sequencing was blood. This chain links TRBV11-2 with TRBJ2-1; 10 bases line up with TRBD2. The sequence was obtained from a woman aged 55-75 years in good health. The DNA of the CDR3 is TGTGCCAGCAGCCGGGGACTAGCGAAGGGCAATGAGCAGTTCTTC. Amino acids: CASSRGLAKGNEQFF.